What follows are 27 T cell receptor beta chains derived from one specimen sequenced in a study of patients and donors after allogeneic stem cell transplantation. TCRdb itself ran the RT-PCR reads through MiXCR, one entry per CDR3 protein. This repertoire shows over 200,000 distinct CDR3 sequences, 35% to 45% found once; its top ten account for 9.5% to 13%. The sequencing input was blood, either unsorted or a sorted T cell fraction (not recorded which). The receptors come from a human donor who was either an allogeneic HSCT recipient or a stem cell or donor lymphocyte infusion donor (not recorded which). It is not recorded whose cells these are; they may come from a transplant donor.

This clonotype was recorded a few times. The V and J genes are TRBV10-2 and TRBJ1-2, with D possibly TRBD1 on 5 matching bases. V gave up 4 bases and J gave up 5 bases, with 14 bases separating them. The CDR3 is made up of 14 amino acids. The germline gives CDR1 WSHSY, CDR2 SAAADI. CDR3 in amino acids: CASSVGASPYGYTF. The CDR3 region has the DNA TGCGCCAGCAGTGTTGGGGCTTCCCCTTATGGCTACACCTTC.

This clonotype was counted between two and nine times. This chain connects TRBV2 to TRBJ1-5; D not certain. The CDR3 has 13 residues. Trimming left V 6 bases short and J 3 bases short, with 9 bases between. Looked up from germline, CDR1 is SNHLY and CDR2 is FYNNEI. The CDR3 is CASRGEVNQPQHF. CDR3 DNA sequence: TGTGCCAGCAGGGGTGAAGTCAATCAGCCCCAGCATTTT.

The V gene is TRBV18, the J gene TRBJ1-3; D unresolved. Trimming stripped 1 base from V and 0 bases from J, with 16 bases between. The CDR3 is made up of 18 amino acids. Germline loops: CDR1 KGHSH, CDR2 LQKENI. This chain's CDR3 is CASSPLPSHSYSGNTIYF. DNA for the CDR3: TGTGCCAGCTCACCACTTCCTAGTCACTCGTACTCTGGAAACACCATATATTTT. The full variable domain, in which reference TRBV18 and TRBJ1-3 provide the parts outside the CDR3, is NAGVMQNPRHLVRRRGQEARLRCSPMKGHSHVYWYRQLPEEGLKFMVYLQKENIIDESGMPKERFSAEFPKEGPSILRIQQVVRGDSAAYFCASSPLPSHSYSGNTIYFGEGSWLTVV.

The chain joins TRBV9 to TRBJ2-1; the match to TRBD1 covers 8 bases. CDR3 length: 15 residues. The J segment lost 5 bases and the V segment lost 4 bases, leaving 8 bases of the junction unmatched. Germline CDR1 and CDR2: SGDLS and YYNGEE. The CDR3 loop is CASSPRQGSNNEQFF. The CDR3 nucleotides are TGTGCCAGCAGCCCGAGACAGGGGTCCAACAATGAGCAGTTCTTC.

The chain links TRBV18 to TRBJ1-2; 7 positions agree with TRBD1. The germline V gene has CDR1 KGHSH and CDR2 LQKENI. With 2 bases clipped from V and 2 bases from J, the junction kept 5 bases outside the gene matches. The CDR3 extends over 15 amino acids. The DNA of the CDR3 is TGTGCCAGCTCACCAATGCAGGGGGAGAACTATGGCTACACCTTC. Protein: CASSPMQGENYGYTF.

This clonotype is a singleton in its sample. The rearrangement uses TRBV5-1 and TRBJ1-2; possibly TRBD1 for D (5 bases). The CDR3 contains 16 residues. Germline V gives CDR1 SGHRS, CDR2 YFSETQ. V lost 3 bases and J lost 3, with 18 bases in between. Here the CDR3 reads CASSSGLEVGHYGYTF. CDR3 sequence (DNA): TGCGCCAGCAGCTCAGGATTGGAGGTGGGGCACTATGGCTACACCTTC.

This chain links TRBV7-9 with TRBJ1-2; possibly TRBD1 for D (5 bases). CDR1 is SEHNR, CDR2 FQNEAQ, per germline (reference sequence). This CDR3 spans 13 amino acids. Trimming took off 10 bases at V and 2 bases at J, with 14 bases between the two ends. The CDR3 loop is CAILTRGNYGYTF. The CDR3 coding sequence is TGTGCCATCCTCACCCGGGGGAACTATGGCTACACCTTC.

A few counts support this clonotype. CDR3: CAWSAVRQNEKLFF. The CDR3 region has the DNA TGTGCCTGGAGTGCGGTCCGACAAAATGAAAAACTGTTTTTT. This chain joins TRBV30 and TRBJ1-4, with D uncertain. This CDR3 has 14 amino acids. From germline, CDR1 is GTSNPN and CDR2 SVGIG (reference sequence). The V end was cut by 1 base, the J end by 5 bases, with 11 bases between.

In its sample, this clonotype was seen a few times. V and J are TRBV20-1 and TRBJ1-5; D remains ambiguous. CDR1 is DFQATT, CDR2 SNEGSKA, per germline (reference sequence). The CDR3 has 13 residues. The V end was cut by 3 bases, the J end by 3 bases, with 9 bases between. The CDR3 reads CSASRQYNQPQHF. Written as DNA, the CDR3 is TGCAGTGCTAGTAGGCAATACAATCAGCCCCAGCATTTT.

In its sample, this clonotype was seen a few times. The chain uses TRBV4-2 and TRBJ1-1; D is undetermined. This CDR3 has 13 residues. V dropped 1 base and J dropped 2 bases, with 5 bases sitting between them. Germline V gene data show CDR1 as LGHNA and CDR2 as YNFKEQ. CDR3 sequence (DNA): TGTGCCAGCAGCCAAGTAACTAACACTGAAGCTTTCTTT. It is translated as CASSQVTNTEAFF.

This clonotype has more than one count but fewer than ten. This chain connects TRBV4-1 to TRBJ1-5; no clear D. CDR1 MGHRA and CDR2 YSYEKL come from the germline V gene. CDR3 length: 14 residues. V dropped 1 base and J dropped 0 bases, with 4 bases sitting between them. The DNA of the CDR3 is TGCGCCAGCAGCCAAGCGGATAGCAATCAGCCCCAGCATTTT. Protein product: CASSQADSNQPQHF.

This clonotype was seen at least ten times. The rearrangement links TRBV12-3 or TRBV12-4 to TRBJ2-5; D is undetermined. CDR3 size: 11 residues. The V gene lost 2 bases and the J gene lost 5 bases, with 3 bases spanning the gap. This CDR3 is CASSLLETQYF. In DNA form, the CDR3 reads TGTGCCAGCAGTTTACTGGAGACCCAGTACTTC.

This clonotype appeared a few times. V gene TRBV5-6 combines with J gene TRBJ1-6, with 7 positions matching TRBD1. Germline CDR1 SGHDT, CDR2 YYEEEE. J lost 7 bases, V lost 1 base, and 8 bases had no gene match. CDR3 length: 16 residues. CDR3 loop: CASSLFAGQANSPLHF. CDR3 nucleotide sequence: TGTGCCAGCAGCTTGTTTGCAGGACAGGCCAATTCACCCCTCCACTTT.

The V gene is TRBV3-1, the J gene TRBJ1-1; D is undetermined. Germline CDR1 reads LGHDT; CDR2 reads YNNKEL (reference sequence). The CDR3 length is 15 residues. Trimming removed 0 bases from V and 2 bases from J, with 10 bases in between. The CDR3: CASSQDLKGNTEAFF. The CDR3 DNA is TGTGCCAGCAGCCAAGATCTGAAGGGAAACACTGAAGCTTTCTTT.

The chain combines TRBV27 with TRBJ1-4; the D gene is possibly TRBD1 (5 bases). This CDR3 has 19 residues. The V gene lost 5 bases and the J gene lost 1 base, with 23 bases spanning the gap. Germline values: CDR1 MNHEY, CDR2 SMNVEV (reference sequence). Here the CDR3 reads CASSLRRVRERGTNEKLFF. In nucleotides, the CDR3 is TGTGCCAGCAGTCTCCGCCGGGTCCGGGAAAGGGGAACTAATGAAAAACTGTTTTTT.

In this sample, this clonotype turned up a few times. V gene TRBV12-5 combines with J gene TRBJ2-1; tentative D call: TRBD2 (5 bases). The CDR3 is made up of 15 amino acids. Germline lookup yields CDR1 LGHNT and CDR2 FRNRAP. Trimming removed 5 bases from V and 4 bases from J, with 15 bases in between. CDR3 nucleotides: TGTGCTAGTGGTCCCGGGGAGCGGAATTACAATGAGCAGTTCTTC. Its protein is CASGPGERNYNEQFF.

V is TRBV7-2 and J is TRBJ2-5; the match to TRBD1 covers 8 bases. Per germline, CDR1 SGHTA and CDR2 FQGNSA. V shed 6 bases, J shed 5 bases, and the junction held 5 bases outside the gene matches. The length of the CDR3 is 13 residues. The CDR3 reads CASSRQGFETQYF. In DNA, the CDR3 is TGTGCCAGCAGTCGACAGGGGTTCGAGACCCAGTACTTC.

The CDR3 sequence is CSAGLGGKQFF. The CDR3 DNA follows: TGCAGTGCTGGACTCGGGGGAAAGCAGTTCTTC. The V call is TRBV20-1, the J call TRBJ2-1, with a weak D call TRBD2 (6 bases). This CDR3 has 11 amino acids. Germline-derived CDR1 and CDR2 are DFQATT and SNEGSKA (reference sequence). With 5 bases removed from V and 11 bases from J, the gap between germline ends came to 13 bases.

CDR3 residues: CATSRGPRDKVTRFF. The DNA for the CDR3 is TGTGCCACCAGCAGAGGACCTCGGGACAAAGTTACGCGGTTCTTC. The gene calls are TRBV15 and TRBJ2-1; maybe TRBD1 (6 bases). The germline gives CDR1 LNHNV, CDR2 YYDKDF (reference sequence). The V and J ends lost 1 base and 15 bases respectively, with 22 bases between them. This CDR3 region has 15 residues. Drawing the rest from reference TRBV15 and TRBJ2-1, the complete variable domain is DAMVIQNPRYQVTQFGKPVTLSCSQTLNHNVMYWYQQKSSQAPKLLFHYYDKDFNNEADTPDNFQSRRPNTSFCFLDIRSPGLGDTAMYLCATSRGPRDKVTRFFGPGTRLTVL.

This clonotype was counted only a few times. The DNA of the CDR3 is TGTGCCAGCAGTGGCATGCGGGAAAGCACTGAAGCTTTCTTT. Translation gives CASSGMRESTEAFF. The rearrangement joins TRBV12-3 or TRBV12-4 to TRBJ1-1; no clear D. Trimming took off 5 bases at V and 4 bases at J, with 14 bases between the two ends. The CDR3 contains 14 residues.

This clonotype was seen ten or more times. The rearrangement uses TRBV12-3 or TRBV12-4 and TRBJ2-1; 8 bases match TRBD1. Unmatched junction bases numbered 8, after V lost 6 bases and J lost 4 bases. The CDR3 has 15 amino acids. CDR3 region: CASSPGQGAYNEQFF. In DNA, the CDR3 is TGTGCCAGCAGCCCAGGGCAGGGGGCTTACAATGAGCAGTTCTTC.

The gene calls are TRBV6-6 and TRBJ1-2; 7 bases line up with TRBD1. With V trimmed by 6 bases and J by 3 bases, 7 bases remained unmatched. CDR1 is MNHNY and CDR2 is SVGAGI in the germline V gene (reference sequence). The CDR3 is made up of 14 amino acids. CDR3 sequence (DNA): TGTGCCAGCAGACTACAGGGGAGGTACTATGGCTACACCTTC. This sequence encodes CASRLQGRYYGYTF.

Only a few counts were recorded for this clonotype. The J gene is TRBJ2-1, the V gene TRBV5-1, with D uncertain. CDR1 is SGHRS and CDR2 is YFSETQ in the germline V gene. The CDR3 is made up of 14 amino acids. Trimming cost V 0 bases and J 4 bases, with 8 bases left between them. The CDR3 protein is CASSLVGSYNEQFF. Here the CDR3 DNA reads TGCGCCAGCAGCTTGGTTGGCAGTTACAATGAGCAGTTCTTC.

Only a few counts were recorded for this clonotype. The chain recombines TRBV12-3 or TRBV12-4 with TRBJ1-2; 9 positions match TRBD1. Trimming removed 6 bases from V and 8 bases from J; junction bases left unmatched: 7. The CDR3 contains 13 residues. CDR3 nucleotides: TGTGCCAGCAGCCCTAGACAGGGGGGCGGCTACACCTTC. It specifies CASSPRQGGGYTF.

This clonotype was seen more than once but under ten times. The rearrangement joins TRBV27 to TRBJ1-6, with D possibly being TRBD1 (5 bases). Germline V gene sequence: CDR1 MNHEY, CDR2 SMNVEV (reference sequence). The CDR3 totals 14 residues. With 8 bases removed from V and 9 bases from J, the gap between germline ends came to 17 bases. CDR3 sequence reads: CASSIGMQGSPLHF. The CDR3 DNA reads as TGTGCCAGCTCGATCGGGATGCAGGGTTCACCCCTCCACTTT.

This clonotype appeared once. DNA of the CDR3: TGCAGTGCTCGAAAAACCGGGACTAGGGACACCGGGGAGCTGTTTTTT. Its protein product is CSARKTGTRDTGELFF. The chain links TRBV20-1 to TRBJ2-2; TRBD2 aligns across 8 bases. CDR3 length: 16 residues. Per germline, CDR1 DFQATT and CDR2 SNEGSKA (reference sequence). With V trimmed by 5 bases and J by 3 bases, 11 bases remained unmatched.

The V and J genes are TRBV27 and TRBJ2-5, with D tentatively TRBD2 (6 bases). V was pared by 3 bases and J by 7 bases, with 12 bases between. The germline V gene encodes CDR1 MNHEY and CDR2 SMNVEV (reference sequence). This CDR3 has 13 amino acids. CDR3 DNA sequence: TGTGCCAGCAGTTTCTGGCGGGGCGCGACCCAGTACTTC. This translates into CASSFWRGATQYF.